Detailed here is one T cell receptor (beta chain). Antigen specificity is unknown. The data stem from a study of T cell responses to AZD1222 COVID-19 vaccine. Study-wide results and caveats: At baseline, just a handful of AZD1222 recipients tested seropositive. The breadth and depth of Spike-specific TCRs increased once two AZD1222 doses had been given. Regions left unmutated in variants are reportedly the target of nearly half of spike-specific TCRs. In all cases, repertoires were sampled only after the peak T cell response.

The data were produced by immunoSEQ multiplex PCR, yet TCRdb's version contains in-frame clones alone and is incomplete. The profile shows roughly 130,000 clones, around 94% of them singletons. Material: peripheral blood, obtained on day 0 of AZD1222 vaccination. The origin of this receptor is an adult in good health.

The CDR3 sequence: CASSVSKGANYEQYF. In nucleotides, the CDR3 is TGTGCCAGCAGCGTCTCGAAAGGGGCGAACTACGAGCAGTACTTC. The J gene is TRBJ2-7, the V gene TRBV9; D is perhaps TRBD1 (5 bases). This CDR3 is 15 amino acids long. Germline lookup yields CDR1 SGDLS and CDR2 YYNGEE. Deletions cut 2 bases from V and 3 bases from J, with 15 bases between.